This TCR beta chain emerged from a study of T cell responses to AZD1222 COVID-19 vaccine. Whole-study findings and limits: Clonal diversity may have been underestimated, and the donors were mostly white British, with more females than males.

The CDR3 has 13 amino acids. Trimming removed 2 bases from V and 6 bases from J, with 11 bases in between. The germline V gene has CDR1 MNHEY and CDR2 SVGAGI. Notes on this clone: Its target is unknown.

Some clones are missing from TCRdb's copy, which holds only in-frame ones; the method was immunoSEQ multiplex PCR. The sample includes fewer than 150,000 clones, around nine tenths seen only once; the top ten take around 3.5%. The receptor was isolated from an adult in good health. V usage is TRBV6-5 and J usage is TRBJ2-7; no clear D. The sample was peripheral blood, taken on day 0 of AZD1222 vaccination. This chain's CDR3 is CASSYGLATEQYF. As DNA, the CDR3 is TGTGCCAGCAGTTACGGTCTCGCCACCGAGCAGTACTTC.